This T cell receptor (beta chain) was sequenced during a study of shared clonotypes between healthy human individuals. Overall study context: CD4 naive and CD4 memory each took three plates per donor, while CD8 naive took two and CD8 memory one.

The data were produced by immunoSEQ multiplex PCR, yet TCRdb's version contains in-frame clones alone and is incomplete. The sample has 2 million to 2.5 million clones; approximately 93% are singletons. Germline CDR1 SGHDT, CDR2 YYEEEE. This CDR3 region has 18 residues. V was cut by 1 base and J by 5 bases, with 24 bases left in between. V gene TRBV5-6 combines with J gene TRBJ1-2, with D unresolved. The sequence came from a man aged 18 to 35 in good health. Some clones in this sample may be carry-over from other donors' samples. The specimen sequenced was naive CD4+ T cells from PBMCs. The subset here: CD45RA+ positively selected. CDR3 DNA sequence: TGTGCCAGCAGCTTGATAGGTCCTTTACCTTCCGGGGTATATGGCTACACCTTC. This translates into CASSLIGPLPSGVYGYTF. The variable domain in full, with the rest retrieved from reference TRBV5-6 and TRBJ1-2, is DAGVTQSPTHLIKTRGQQVTLRCSPKSGHDTVSWYQQALGQGPQFIFQYYEEEERQRGNFPDRFSGHQFPNYSSELNVNALLLGDSALYLCASSLIGPLPSGVYGYTFGSGTRLTVV.